This T cell receptor (beta chain) was sequenced in a study of blood T cell repertoires in COVID-19. Looking at the study overall: The United States, Italy and Spain were the sources of the acute and convalescent COVID-19 samples.

CDR3 length: 15 amino acids. V lost 3 bases, J lost 2 bases, and 13 bases lay in between. The V gene's germline CDR1 is LNHDA and CDR2 SQIVND (reference sequence). This table comes from immunoSEQ multiplex PCR, and its TCRdb copy is limited to in-frame clones, with some not included. The data show about 200,000 clones, around 80% seen once. V gene TRBV19 combines with J gene TRBJ2-5, with D perhaps matching TRBD2 (6 bases). The TCR sequence derives from a woman aged 80 or over with acute or convalescent COVID-19. The sequencing input was peripheral blood. DNA of the CDR3: TGTGCCAGTAGTATGGGGCGGGGAAATCAAGAGACCCAGTACTTC. This sequence encodes CASSMGRGNQETQYF.